This T cell receptor (beta chain) was recorded in a study of Graves' ophthalmopathy and Graves' hyperthyroidism. V lost 6 bases and J 8 bases, leaving 13 bases between the germline ends. In germline, CDR1 is SGHTA, CDR2 FQGTGA. This CDR3 has 12 amino acids. Scientists amplified the TCR beta CDR3 regions from RNA transcripts. An initial RT-PCR round employing HTBI primers preceded a second-round multiplex PCR. TCRdb analysed the multiplex PCR reads with MiXCR anew, one entry per CDR3 protein. The table has hundreds of thousands of distinct CDR3 sequences, 21% seen once. Hyperthyroidism in these 18- to 65-year-old patients was newly diagnosed, lasting under 2 months. In this cohort, patients with other autoimmune diseases, uncontrolled infections, pregnancy or lactation were excluded. Study conclusions and caveats: Ophthalmopathy was separated from stable hyperthyroidism by a 13-signature model with 87.88% sensitivity and around 81% specificity.

This clonotype was seen many times. Its specificity is not known. V and J are TRBV7-3 and TRBJ1-1; a possible D gene is TRBD1 (6 bases). The sample comprised peripheral blood. The sequence derives from a woman aged 18-29 years with stable Graves' hyperthyroidism. The CDR3 coding sequence is TGTGCCAGCAGTCGTTTGGGGGGCGAAGCTTTCTTT. As protein: CASSRLGGEAFF.